The 17 T cell receptor beta chains below come from one sample, sequenced in a study of blood T cell repertoires in COVID-19. Profiling relied on immunoSEQ multiplex PCR, and the TCRdb table lists in-frame clones only, not all of them. The sample comprises 650,000 to 800,000 clones, about 87% of which are singletons, and around 0.3% rests with the top ten. The sample consisted of peripheral blood. Receptor source: a woman aged 18-29 years with acute or convalescent COVID-19.

The chain uses TRBV6-5 and TRBJ2-7; weak D call: TRBD1 (5 bases). Germline CDR1 MNHEY, CDR2 SVGAGI. Trimming removed 6 bases from V and 5 bases from J, with 11 bases in between. This CDR3 region has 12 residues. CDR3 in amino acids: CASRGRVDEQYF. The DNA for the CDR3 is TGTGCCAGCAGGGGCAGGGTCGACGAGCAGTACTTC.

On this clone itself: The junction departs from germline at one end; a sequencing error may be responsible. The chain employs TRBV27 and TRBJ2-1, with a weak D call TRBD2 (7 bases). This CDR3 region has 14 residues. Germline CDR1 MNHEY, CDR2 SMNVEV (reference sequence). DNA for the CDR3: TGTGCCAGCAGTGGCGGGGGCTCCCACAATGAGCAGTTCTTC. This gives the protein CASSGGGSHNEQFF.

This chain links TRBV24-1 with TRBJ1-2; unclear D gene. Germline V gene data show CDR1 as KGHDR and CDR2 as SFDVKD. There are 13 residues in the CDR3. The V end lost 7 bases, the J end lost 4 bases, and 12 bases lay between the germline ends. CDR3 loop: CATSALEVYGYTF. CDR3 DNA: TGTGCCACCAGCGCCCTGGAGGTCTATGGCTACACCTTC.

The chain carries TRBV6-5 and TRBJ2-7, with 7 bases that match TRBD2. The germline V gene has CDR1 MNHEY and CDR2 SVGAGI. J lost 0 bases, V lost 8 bases, and 1 base had no gene match. This CDR3 region has 12 residues. The CDR3 reads CASWGGSYEQYF. CDR3 DNA: TGTGCCAGCTGGGGGGGCTCCTACGAGCAGTACTTC.

This clone came up a few times. V and J are TRBV5-1 and TRBJ2-7; D is unclear. Germline CDR1 reads SGHRS; CDR2 reads YFSETQ. The CDR3 has 14 amino acids. Trimming pared 1 base from V and 5 bases from J, leaving 13 bases between. The CDR3 protein is CASSLSPYSDEQYF. The CDR3 nucleotides read TGCGCCAGCAGCTTGAGTCCTTACTCGGACGAGCAGTACTTC.

The rearrangement joins TRBV10-2 to TRBJ1-6; D call uncertain. Germline CDR1 and CDR2: WSHSY and SAAADI. The germline V and J ends were trimmed by 2 bases and 9 bases, with 11 bases remaining between them. The CDR3 has 14 amino acids. CDR3 sequence: CASSEGMVVSPLHF. For the CDR3, the DNA is TGCGCCAGCAGTGAGGGCATGGTGGTTTCACCCCTCCACTTT.

This chain joins TRBV5-6 and TRBJ1-6; 7 nucleotides align to TRBD1. There are 17 residues in the CDR3. Germline loops: CDR1 SGHDT, CDR2 YYEEEE. The ends lost 1 base at V and 9 bases at J; junction bases unmatched: 13. CDR3 sequence: CASSLLWDAGGSSPLHF. As DNA, the CDR3 is TGTGCCAGCAGCTTGCTATGGGACGCAGGGGGGAGTTCACCCCTCCACTTT.

The count of this clone is one. The genes are TRBV5-6 and TRBJ2-2; the D is unclear. From germline, CDR1 is SGHDT and CDR2 YYEEEE. Trimming stripped 6 bases from V and 2 bases from J, with 8 bases between. The CDR3 totals 13 residues. The CDR3 spells CASITYNTGELFF. CDR3 nucleotides: TGTGCCAGCATTACCTACAACACCGGGGAGCTGTTTTTT.

This chain links TRBV19 with TRBJ2-2, with 11 bases fitting TRBD2. CDR1 is LNHDA, CDR2 SQIVND, per germline (reference sequence). The junction had 13 bases not matched to a gene; V was cut back by 7 bases and J by 6 bases. This CDR3 has 17 amino acids. CDR3 in DNA: TGTGCCAGTATGGGGATGGCTCTAGCGGGGGGCCCCGGGGAGCTGTTTTTT. Amino acid sequence: CASMGMALAGGPGELFF.

The gene calls are TRBV6-1 and TRBJ2-3, with D perhaps TRBD2 (7 bases). The CDR3 is made up of 15 amino acids. CDR1 MNHNS and CDR2 SASEGT come from the germline V gene. The V gene lost 1 base and the J gene lost 4 bases, with 12 bases spanning the gap. The CDR3 nucleotides are TGTGCCAGCAGTGAAGGGGGAGGGGGGGCAGATACGCAGTATTTT. It is translated as CASSEGGGGADTQYF.

The gene calls are TRBV4-1 and TRBJ1-1; D ambiguous. Per germline, CDR1 MGHRA and CDR2 YSYEKL. CDR3 length equals 13 residues. V was trimmed by 7 bases and J by 0 bases, leaving 9 bases between them. CDR3 nucleotides: TGCGCCAGCACCAGTGTTATGAACACTGAAGCTTTCTTT. As protein: CASTSVMNTEAFF.

The chain carries TRBV11-2 and TRBJ2-1; D not certain. The V end was cut by 3 bases, the J end by 3 bases, with 3 bases between. CDR3 length: 12 amino acids. Germline lookup yields CDR1 SGHAT and CDR2 FQNNGV. The CDR3 nucleotides are TGTGCCAGCAGCTTTAACTACAATGAGCAGTTCTTC. Its protein is CASSFNYNEQFF.

The genes are TRBV7-2 and TRBJ1-6; TRBD1 matches 10 bases. The trim removed 5 bases at V and 5 bases at J, leaving 9 bases unmatched. The length of the CDR3 is 17 residues. The germline V gene encodes CDR1 SGHTA and CDR2 FQGNSA. For the CDR3, the DNA is TGTGCCAGCAGCGGGACTTACGGGACAGGGGATAATTCACCCCTCCACTTT. The encoded protein is CASSGTYGTGDNSPLHF.

V is TRBV21-1 and J is TRBJ1-4; the table names TRBD1, a call not compared with the DNA. TRBV21-1 is a recognized pseudogene. The CDR3 contains 17 residues. CDR3 loop: CASSARGQKTTNEKLFF. In nucleotides, the CDR3 is TGTGCCAGCAGCGCCCGGGGACAGAAAACAACTAATGAAAAACTGTTTTTT.

A word on this clone: Distinct nucleotide sequences in the sample also encode this CDR3. J is TRBJ1-2 and V is TRBV18, with TRBD1 matching over 8 bases. Germline V gives CDR1 KGHSH, CDR2 LQKENI. V lost 3 bases, J lost 8 bases, and 2 bases stayed unmatched. The CDR3 is made up of 12 amino acids. DNA of the CDR3: TGTGCCAGCTCACCGACAGGGGACGGCTACACCTTC. It encodes CASSPTGDGYTF.

V is TRBV5-1 and J is TRBJ1-1; 12 bases match TRBD1. The CDR3 runs 16 residues. J gave up 4 bases and V 0 bases, and 4 bases lay outside the gene matches. Germline V gene data show CDR1 as SGHRS and CDR2 as YFSETQ. DNA of the CDR3: TGCGCCAGCAGCTTGGTCGGGACAGGGGGCCTCACTGAAGCTTTCTTT. As protein: CASSLVGTGGLTEAFF.

Only one count was recorded for this clone. The chain combines TRBV6-5 with TRBJ1-1, with D hard to call. This CDR3 is 14 amino acids long. The germline V gene has CDR1 MNHEY and CDR2 SVGAGI. Trimming removed 4 bases at V and 4 bases at J, with 13 bases between. This chain's CDR3 is CASSSFFGLTEAFF. The CDR3 nucleotides are TGTGCCAGCAGTTCTTTCTTTGGGCTCACTGAAGCTTTCTTT.